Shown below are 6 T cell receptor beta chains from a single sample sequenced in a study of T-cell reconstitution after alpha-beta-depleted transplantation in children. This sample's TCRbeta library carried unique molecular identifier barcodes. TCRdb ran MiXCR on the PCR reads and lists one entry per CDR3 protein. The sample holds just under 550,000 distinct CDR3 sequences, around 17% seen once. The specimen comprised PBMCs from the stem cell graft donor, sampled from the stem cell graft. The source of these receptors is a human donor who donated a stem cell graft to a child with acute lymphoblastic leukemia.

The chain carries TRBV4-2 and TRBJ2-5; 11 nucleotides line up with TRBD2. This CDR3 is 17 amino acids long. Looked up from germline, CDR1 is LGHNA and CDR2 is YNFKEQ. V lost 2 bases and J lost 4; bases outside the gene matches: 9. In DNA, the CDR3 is TGTGCCAGCAGCCAAACCGGCACTAGCGGGAGCTTAGAGACCCAGTACTTC. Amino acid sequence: CASSQTGTSGSLETQYF.

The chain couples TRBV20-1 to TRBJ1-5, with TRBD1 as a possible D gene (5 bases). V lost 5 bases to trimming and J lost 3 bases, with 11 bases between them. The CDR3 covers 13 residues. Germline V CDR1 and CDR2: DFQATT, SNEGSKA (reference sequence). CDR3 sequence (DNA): TGCAGTGCTCGCGGAGGGGACAATCAGCCCCAGCATTTT. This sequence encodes CSARGGDNQPQHF.

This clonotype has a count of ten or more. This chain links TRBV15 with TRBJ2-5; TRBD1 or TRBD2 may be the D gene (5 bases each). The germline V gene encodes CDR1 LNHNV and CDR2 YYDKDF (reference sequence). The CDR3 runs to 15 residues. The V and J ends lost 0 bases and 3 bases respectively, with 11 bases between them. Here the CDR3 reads CATSRDLGTEETQYF. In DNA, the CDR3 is TGTGCCACCAGCAGAGATCTCGGGACCGAAGAGACCCAGTACTTC.

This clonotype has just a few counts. The CDR3 DNA reads TGTGCCAGCAGCGTAGATCAAGGGTTCTATGGCTACACCTTC. Amino acids: CASSVDQGFYGYTF. The chain uses TRBV9 and TRBJ1-2; D unresolved. CDR1 is SGDLS and CDR2 is YYNGEE in the germline V gene. The CDR3 consists of 14 residues. V lost 0 bases and J lost 4, with 10 bases in between.

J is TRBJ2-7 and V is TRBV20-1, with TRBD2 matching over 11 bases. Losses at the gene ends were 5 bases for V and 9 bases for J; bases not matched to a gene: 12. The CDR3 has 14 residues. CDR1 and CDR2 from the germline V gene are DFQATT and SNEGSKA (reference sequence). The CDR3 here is CSAPGLAAPLGQYF. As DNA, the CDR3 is TGCAGTGCTCCGGGACTAGCGGCTCCCCTCGGGCAGTACTTC.

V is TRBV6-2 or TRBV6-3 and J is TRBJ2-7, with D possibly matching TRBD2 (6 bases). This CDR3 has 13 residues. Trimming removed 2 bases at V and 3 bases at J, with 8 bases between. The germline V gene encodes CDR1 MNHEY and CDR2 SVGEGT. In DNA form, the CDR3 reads TGTGCCAGCAGTTACGCGGGACGCTACGAGCAGTACTTC. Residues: CASSYAGRYEQYF.